One and the same sample provided the 16 T cell receptor beta chains below, sequenced in a study of shared clonotypes between healthy human individuals. Profiled with immunoSEQ multiplex PCR; TCRdb holds only in-frame clones, not every one. The table shows fewer than 2.5 million clones, with roughly 93% occurring only once. Specimen: naive CD4+ T cells from PBMCs. Sample subset: CD45RA+ positively selected. All receptors come from a man aged 18 to 35 in good health. Some clones in this sample may be carry-over from other donors' samples.

The chain couples TRBV7-9 to TRBJ2-5, with D perhaps given as TRBD1 or TRBD2 (5 bases each). The CDR3 consists of 16 residues. V was cut by 1 base and J by 4 bases, with 16 bases left in between. CDR1 SEHNR and CDR2 FQNEAQ come from the germline V gene (reference sequence). CDR3: CASSLGSRGAGETQYF. The CDR3 DNA follows: TGTGCCAGCAGCTTAGGGTCCCGAGGGGCAGGAGAGACCCAGTACTTC.

This sequence joins TRBV6-5 and TRBJ2-7; D may match TRBD1 or TRBD2 (5 bases each). The CDR3 consists of 11 residues. V lost 2 bases and J lost 13, with 12 bases in between. Germline CDR1 and CDR2: MNHEY and SVGAGI. CDR3 DNA sequence: TGTGCCAGCAGTTACGGCCGGGACCGCTACTTC. It translates to CASSYGRDRYF.

The rearrangement joins TRBV18 to TRBJ1-3, with D possibly TRBD1 on 6 matching bases. Deletions cut 3 bases from V and 3 bases from J, with 12 bases between. CDR1 is KGHSH, CDR2 LQKENI, per germline. This CDR3 is 15 amino acids long. The CDR3 reads CASSPPGGGGNTIYF. CDR3 sequence (DNA): TGTGCCAGCTCACCCCCAGGAGGGGGTGGAAACACCATATATTTT.

V usage is TRBV4-2 and J usage is TRBJ2-1, with 9 bases that match TRBD1. With V trimmed by 3 bases and J by 2 bases, 5 bases remained unmatched. The germline V gene encodes CDR1 LGHNA and CDR2 YNFKEQ. The CDR3 has 16 residues. CDR3 protein: CASSQGQGGPYNEQFF. CDR3 DNA: TGTGCCAGCAGCCAGGGACAGGGAGGGCCCTACAATGAGCAGTTCTTC.

This chain connects TRBV9 to TRBJ2-2; D is undetermined. Germline V lookup: CDR1 SGDLS, CDR2 YYNGEE. The CDR3 sequence is 15 residues long. Trimming pared 1 base from V and 3 bases from J, leaving 10 bases between. The CDR3 sequence: CASSVLQEYTGELFF. CDR3 nucleotides: TGTGCCAGCAGCGTATTGCAGGAGTACACCGGGGAGCTGTTTTTT.

For the CDR3, the DNA is TGTGCCAGCGGAGCGGGAGGGCCTGTCTACGAGCAGTACTTC. Translating gives CASGAGGPVYEQYF. V gene TRBV28 combines with J gene TRBJ2-7; 10 nucleotides line up with TRBD2. V lost 8 bases to trimming and J lost 3 bases; unmatched junction nucleotides: 7. Per germline, CDR1 MDHEN and CDR2 SYDVKM. CDR3 size: 14 residues. Filled out from reference TRBV28 and TRBJ2-7, the complete variable domain reads DVKVTQSSRYLVKRTGEKVFLECVQDMDHENMFWYRQDPGLGLRLIYFSYDVKMKEKGDIPEGYSVSREKKERFSLILESASTNQTSMYLCASGAGGPVYEQYFGPGTRLTVT.

J is TRBJ2-2 and V is TRBV5-1; D may be TRBD1 (7 bases). This CDR3 comprises 16 residues. In germline, CDR1 is SGHRS, CDR2 YFSETQ. The ends were cut back, 4 bases at V and 2 bases at J, with 15 bases in the middle. The CDR3 DNA reads as TGCGCCAGCAGCCCGACAGGGCGGGAAAACACCGGGGAGCTGTTTTTT. Its translation: CASSPTGRENTGELFF.

The gene calls are TRBV7-3 and TRBJ2-1, with TRBD2 matching over 14 bases. Germline CDR1 and CDR2: SGHTA and FQGTGA. The CDR3 length is 21 residues. V lost 6 bases to trimming and J lost 5 bases; unmatched junction nucleotides: 21. The CDR3 nucleotides read TGTGCCAGCAGTTCCACCGGGACTAGCGGGAGTCTGCGATCTATCGACAATGAGCAGTTCTTC. Residues: CASSSTGTSGSLRSIDNEQFF.

The chain joins TRBV28 to TRBJ2-7, with TRBD2 identical over 9 bases. The CDR3 contains 17 residues. V lost 5 bases to trimming and J lost 0 bases; unmatched junction nucleotides: 11. Germline V CDR1 and CDR2: MDHEN, SYDVKM. CDR3: CASSPKRLAESSYEQYF. CDR3 coding DNA: TGTGCCAGCAGTCCCAAAAGACTAGCGGAGAGCTCCTACGAGCAGTACTTC.

The rearrangement links TRBV6-5 to TRBJ2-3, with D unresolved. V was pared by 0 bases and J by 2 bases, with 6 bases between. This CDR3 contains 14 residues. From germline, CDR1 is MNHEY and CDR2 SVGAGI. In DNA form, the CDR3 reads TGTGCCAGCAGTTACTCTATAGCCACAGATACGCAGTATTTT. It encodes CASSYSIATDTQYF.

The chain carries TRBV28 and TRBJ1-2, with TRBD1 as a possible D gene (6 bases). The V gene lost 2 bases and the J gene lost 8 bases, with 15 bases spanning the gap. The CDR3 is 14 amino acids. Germline V gene sequence: CDR1 MDHEN, CDR2 SYDVKM. CDR3 sequence: CASSLLKGGGGYTF. The DNA of the CDR3 is TGTGCCAGCAGTTTACTCAAAGGGGGAGGCGGCTACACCTTC.

The rearrangement uses TRBV9 and TRBJ2-2, with 14 bases identical to TRBD2. With V trimmed by 1 base and J by 6 bases, 5 bases remained unmatched. The CDR3 covers 17 residues. The germline V gene encodes CDR1 SGDLS and CDR2 YYNGEE. The CDR3 loop reads CASSVQTSGRAAGELFF. CDR3 DNA: TGTGCCAGCAGCGTACAGACTAGCGGGAGGGCCGCCGGGGAGCTGTTTTTT. Together with reference TRBV9 and TRBJ2-2, the CDR3 gives the full variable domain: DSGVTQTPKHLITATGQRVTLRCSPRSGDLSVYWYQQSLDQGLQFLIQYYNGEERAKGNILERFSAQQFPDLHSELNLSSLELGDSALYFCASSVQTSGRAAGELFFGEGSRLTVL.

The chain links TRBV11-3 to TRBJ2-7, with 14 bases lining up with TRBD2. There are 15 residues in the CDR3. In germline, CDR1 is SGHNT, CDR2 YENEEA. The J segment lost 4 bases and the V segment lost 5 bases, leaving 4 bases of the junction unmatched. The DNA of the CDR3 is TGTGCCAGCAGCCCGGGGACTAGCGGGAGATACGAGCAGTACTTC. Its translation: CASSPGTSGRYEQYF.

CDR3 nucleotide sequence: TGTGCCAGCTCACCGGACGTCGGCGGCTACGAGCAGTACTTC. Amino acids: CASSPDVGGYEQYF. This chain links TRBV18 with TRBJ2-7; D unresolved. Between the trimmed V and J ends, which lost 3 bases and 3 bases, there was a span of 12 bases. The CDR3 spans 14 residues. Germline CDR1 reads KGHSH; CDR2 reads LQKENI. Based on the CDR3 plus reference TRBV18 and TRBJ2-7, the full variable domain is NAGVMQNPRHLVRRRGQEARLRCSPMKGHSHVYWYRQLPEEGLKFMVYLQKENIIDESGMPKERFSAEFPKEGPSILRIQQVVRGDSAAYFCASSPDVGGYEQYFGPGTRLTVT.

The chain employs TRBV4-2 and TRBJ2-1; no clear D gene. The CDR3 has 14 residues. The germline V and J ends were trimmed by 1 base and 6 bases, with 10 bases remaining between them. Per germline, CDR1 LGHNA and CDR2 YNFKEQ. The CDR3, as DNA: TGTGCCAGCAGCCAAGTAGTCTCGTTCAATGAGCAGTTCTTC. Protein product: CASSQVVSFNEQFF.

The chain is built from TRBV7-3 and TRBJ2-3; 8 bases are a match to TRBD2. The V and J ends lost 2 bases and 4 bases, in that order; junction bases with no gene match: 14. This CDR3 comprises 18 residues. CDR1 is SGHTA and CDR2 is FQGTGA in the germline V gene. CDR3 in DNA: TGTGCCAGCAGCTTATTAGGGGAGACGGGAGGGCCCTCAGATACGCAGTATTTT. Protein sequence: CASSLLGETGGPSDTQYF.